These 9 T cell receptor beta chains were sequenced from one sample in a study of blood T cell repertoires in COVID-19. Sequenced by immunoSEQ multiplex PCR; TCRdb stores in-frame clones only, minus some. The table lists about 200,000 clones, roughly 88% of them singletons. Sequencing input: PBMCs or T cells enriched from blood (not recorded which). These receptors originate from a man aged 40-49 years with acute COVID-19.

The gene calls are TRBV28 and TRBJ2-7, with D maybe TRBD1 (6 bases). V gave up 5 bases and J gave up 5 bases, with 10 bases separating them. Per germline, CDR1 MDHEN and CDR2 SYDVKM. The CDR3 spans 12 residues. The CDR3 loop is CASSPSGDEQYF. The CDR3 DNA reads TGTGCCAGCAGTCCGTCAGGGGACGAGCAGTACTTC.

This clone was seen only once. The gene calls are TRBV9 and TRBJ2-5; 9 bases fit TRBD2. CDR3 size: 15 residues. With 0 bases clipped from V and 4 bases from J, the junction kept 4 bases outside the gene matches. Germline values: CDR1 SGDLS, CDR2 YYNGEE. CDR3: CASSVDGTSTETQYF. The DNA of the CDR3 is TGTGCCAGCAGCGTAGATGGGACTAGCACAGAGACCCAGTACTTC.

The V and J genes are TRBV5-6 and TRBJ2-1; D gene uncertain. The CDR3 sequence is 13 residues long. Germline V gene data show CDR1 as SGHDT and CDR2 as YYEEEE. Trimming removed 0 bases from V and 5 bases from J, with 6 bases in between. The CDR3 spells CASSLAVNNEQFF. The CDR3 nucleotides are TGTGCCAGCAGCTTGGCAGTTAACAATGAGCAGTTCTTC.

The rearrangement uses TRBV2 and TRBJ2-1, with a tentative D call TRBD1 (5 bases). Trimming took 7 bases from V and 9 from J, leaving 16 bases between them. Germline V gives CDR1 SNHLY, CDR2 FYNNEI. The CDR3 is made up of 13 amino acids. The CDR3 here is CASIGQVTGEQFF. The DNA of the CDR3 is TGTGCCAGCATCGGGCAGGTTACAGGTGAGCAGTTCTTC.

The V call is TRBV3-1 (or the pseudogene TRBV3-2), the J call TRBJ1-1, with D possibly being TRBD1 (6 bases). Trimming removed 10 bases from V and 1 base from J, with 10 bases in between. Germline CDR1 reads LGHDT; CDR2 reads YNNKEL (reference sequence). The CDR3 runs to 12 residues. The CDR3 here is CATQTGNTEAFF. Written as DNA, the CDR3 is TGTGCCACCCAGACAGGGAACACTGAAGCTTTCTTT.

The rearrangement links TRBV24-1 to TRBJ2-1, with TRBD2 matching over 12 bases. Germline V gene data show CDR1 as KGHDR and CDR2 as SFDVKD. This CDR3 has 17 amino acids. V trimming: 5 bases; J trimming: 8 bases; junction bases outside the gene matches: 12. Written as DNA, the CDR3 is TGTGCCACCAGTGGCGCAGGACTAGCGGGATCCGGCCATGAGCAGTTCTTC. This sequence encodes CATSGAGLAGSGHEQFF.

The chain has TRBV6-6 and TRBJ1-2; D possibly corresponds to TRBD1 (6 bases). The germline CDR1 and CDR2 sequences are MNHNY and SVGAGI (reference sequence). V was cut by 5 bases and J by 3 bases, with 10 bases left in between. The CDR3 is 13 amino acids. The chain's CDR3 is CASSPRQDYGYTF. DNA of the CDR3: TGTGCCAGCAGTCCCCGACAGGACTATGGCTACACCTTC.

This clone was counted a single time. The V gene is TRBV5-1, the J gene TRBJ2-7; D possibly corresponds to TRBD1 (6 bases). The CDR3 consists of 14 residues. The V end lost 0 bases, the J end lost 6 bases, and 13 bases lay between the germline ends. Germline CDR1 reads SGHRS; CDR2 reads YFSETQ. CDR3 loop: CASSLVGQPGEQYF. In DNA, the CDR3 is TGCGCCAGCAGCTTGGTAGGACAGCCCGGCGAGCAGTACTTC.

The CDR3 sequence: CSAPGQGGETQYF. The CDR3 DNA follows: TGCAGCGCTCCGGGACAGGGGGGAGAGACCCAGTACTTC. The V call is TRBV29-1, the J call TRBJ2-5, with 11 bases matching TRBD1. This CDR3 is 13 amino acids long. Unmatched junction bases numbered 5, after V lost 7 bases and J lost 4 bases. CDR1 SQVTM and CDR2 ANQGSEA come from the germline V gene.